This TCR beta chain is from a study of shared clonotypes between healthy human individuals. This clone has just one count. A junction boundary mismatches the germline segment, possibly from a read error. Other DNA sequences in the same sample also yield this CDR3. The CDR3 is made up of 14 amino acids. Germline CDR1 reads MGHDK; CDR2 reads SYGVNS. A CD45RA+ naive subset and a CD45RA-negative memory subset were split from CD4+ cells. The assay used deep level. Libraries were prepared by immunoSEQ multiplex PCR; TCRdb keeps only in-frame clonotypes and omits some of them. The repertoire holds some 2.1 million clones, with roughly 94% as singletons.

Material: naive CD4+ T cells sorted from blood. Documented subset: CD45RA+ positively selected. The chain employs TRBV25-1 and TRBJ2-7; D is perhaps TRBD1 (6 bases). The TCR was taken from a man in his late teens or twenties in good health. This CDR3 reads CASSDLWDTYEQYF. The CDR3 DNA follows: TGTGCCAGCAGTGATTTGTGGGACACCTACGAACAGTACTTC.